Below, 27 T cell receptor beta chains from the same sample are listed, as sequenced in a study of lymphopenia after photon versus proton radiotherapy. This table comes from immunoSEQ multiplex PCR, and its TCRdb copy is limited to in-frame clones, with some not included. In the table there are under 80,000 clones, approximately 86% of which are singletons. Here the sequenced sample was peripheral blood, taken from a patient treated with photon-based radiotherapy. Receptors originate from a man aged 40-49 years with gastric cancer.

This clone was recorded once. The V gene is TRBV5-4, the J gene TRBJ1-2; D is possibly TRBD1 (5 bases). This CDR3 has 15 amino acids. Germline-derived CDR1 and CDR2 are SGHNT and YYREEE (reference sequence). Between the trimmed V and J ends, which lost 3 bases and 4 bases, there was a span of 16 bases. CDR3 nucleotide sequence: TGTGCCAGCAGCTCCCAAAGGGACGGATTCTATGGCTACACCTTC. It yields the protein CASSSQRDGFYGYTF.

This clone was observed a handful of times. The chain uses TRBV5-1 and TRBJ1-5, with D unclear. This CDR3 is 13 amino acids long. Germline CDR1 reads SGHRS; CDR2 reads YFSETQ. Deletions cut 4 bases from V and 4 bases from J, with 9 bases between. The CDR3 reads CASSPGENQPQHF. The CDR3 DNA reads TGCGCCAGCAGCCCGGGCGAGAATCAGCCCCAGCATTTT.

The chain joins TRBV9 to TRBJ1-5, with no clear D. The CDR3 is 14 residues long. Per germline, CDR1 SGDLS and CDR2 YYNGEE. Trimming removed 7 bases from V and 2 bases from J, with 13 bases in between. The CDR3 bases are TGTGCCAGCGGTGGGAGTTTAGGCAATCAGCCCCAGCATTTT. This encodes CASGGSLGNQPQHF.

The J gene is TRBJ2-7, the V gene TRBV5-4; TRBD1 agrees at 10 bases. V lost 4 bases, J lost 0 bases, and 4 bases stayed unmatched. Looked up from germline, CDR1 is SGHNT and CDR2 is YYREEE (reference sequence). The CDR3 loop spans 15 amino acids. CDR3 coding DNA: TGTGCCAGCAGCCAGGGACAGGGGAGCTCCTACGAGCAGTACTTC. It codes for CASSQGQGSSYEQYF.

The genes are TRBV4-3 and TRBJ1-1, with unresolved D. The V and J ends lost 3 bases and 4 bases respectively, with 9 bases between them. This CDR3 region has 13 residues. The germline V gene has CDR1 LGHNA and CDR2 YSLEER. The CDR3 loop reads CASSHGGVTEAFF. CDR3 sequence (DNA): TGCGCCAGCAGCCATGGTGGGGTCACTGAAGCTTTCTTT.

This chain links TRBV30 with TRBJ1-2; the D is unclear. The CDR3 is 14 residues long. In germline, CDR1 is GTSNPN, CDR2 SVGIG (reference sequence). V lost 1 base, J lost 4 bases, and 13 bases lay in between. The CDR3 DNA reads TGTGCCTGGAGTGAGGGCCCTTGGAGCTATGGCTACACCTTC. Protein product: CAWSEGPWSYGYTF.

The chain joins TRBV9 to TRBJ2-4; TRBD2 aligns across 7 bases. V lost 7 bases to trimming and J lost 7 bases; unmatched junction nucleotides: 8. Germline CDR1 reads SGDLS; CDR2 reads YYNGEE. The CDR3 is made up of 13 amino acids. CDR3 in amino acids: CASGRGLGNIQYF. The CDR3 DNA follows: TGTGCCAGCGGGAGGGGTCTAGGGAACATTCAGTACTTC.

This clone was recorded a few times. The chain links TRBV7-9 to TRBJ2-5; D uncertain. Looked up from germline, CDR1 is SEHNR and CDR2 is FQNEAQ (reference sequence). The V end was cut by 2 bases, the J end by 1 base, with 2 bases between. CDR3 length equals 12 residues. The DNA of the CDR3 is TGTGCCAGCAGCTTAATCCAAGAGACCCAGTACTTC. Its protein is CASSLIQETQYF.

The chain employs TRBV6-6 and TRBJ1-2, with D possibly TRBD1 on 5 matching bases. Trimming shortened V by 0 bases and J by 6 bases, and 11 bases separated the two germline ends. This CDR3 is built from 14 residues. The germline V gene encodes CDR1 MNHNY and CDR2 SVGAGI (reference sequence). The DNA for the CDR3 is TGTGCCAGCAGTTACTCGGGGGAGTTCGATGGCTACACCTTC. It encodes CASSYSGEFDGYTF.

The chain is built from TRBV18 and TRBJ2-5; TRBD1 matches at 7 bases. The germline CDR1 and CDR2 sequences are KGHSH and LQKENI. The CDR3 runs 13 residues. J lost 5 bases, V lost 6 bases, and 6 bases had no gene match. CDR3 protein: CASSQGVRETQYF. CDR3 nucleotide sequence: TGTGCCAGCTCTCAGGGGGTCAGGGAGACCCAGTACTTC.

CDR3 amino acids: CAWTLGSGTGYGYTF. The DNA of the CDR3 is TGTGCCTGGACGTTGGGATCCGGGACAGGGTATGGCTACACCTTC. V and J are TRBV30 and TRBJ1-2; TRBD1 matches at 9 bases. This CDR3 spans 15 amino acids. Germline V gene lookup returns CDR1 GTSNPN and CDR2 SVGIG (reference sequence). V was pared by 4 bases and J by 5 bases, with 11 bases of the junction left unmatched. Combining the CDR3 with reference TRBV30 and TRBJ1-2 gives the whole variable domain SQTIHQWPATLVQPVGSPLSLECTVEGTSNPNLYWYRQAAGRGLQLLFYSVGIGQISSEVPQNLSASRPQDRQFILSSKKLLLSDSGFYLCAWTLGSGTGYGYTFGSGTRLTVV.

V and J are TRBV4-2 and TRBJ2-7; 9 bases align to TRBD2. CDR3 length: 15 residues. Germline-derived CDR1 and CDR2 are LGHNA and YNFKEQ. The trim removed 4 bases at V and 3 bases at J, leaving 7 bases unmatched. The CDR3 loop is CASSPRGSGGYEQYF. The CDR3 nucleotides are TGTGCCAGCAGCCCCCGAGGTAGCGGGGGCTACGAGCAGTACTTC.

The chain uses TRBV18 and TRBJ1-1; 9 bases match TRBD1. The J segment lost 8 bases and the V segment lost 4 bases, leaving 5 bases of the junction unmatched. The CDR3 length is 13 residues. In germline, CDR1 is KGHSH, CDR2 LQKENI. CDR3 DNA sequence: TGTGCCAGCTCACTTTCCGGGACAGGGGAAGCTTTCTTT. Translation: CASSLSGTGEAFF.

The chain uses TRBV4-2 and TRBJ2-7, with 9 bases lining up with TRBD2. CDR1 is LGHNA and CDR2 is YNFKEQ in the germline V gene. The ends lost 3 bases at V and 0 bases at J; junction bases unmatched: 12. This CDR3 is built from 18 residues. The CDR3 protein is CASSHSSRPGLASYEQYF. In DNA form, the CDR3 reads TGTGCCAGCAGCCATTCCAGCCGACCGGGACTAGCCTCCTACGAGCAGTACTTC.

This chain uses TRBV2 with TRBJ1-1; D unresolved. The CDR3 has 14 residues. The germline gives CDR1 SNHLY, CDR2 FYNNEI. V was trimmed by 5 bases and J by 0 bases, leaving 10 bases between them. CDR3 nucleotide sequence: TGTGCCAGCAGTTTACAGAGAATGAACACTGAAGCTTTCTTT. Protein product: CASSLQRMNTEAFF.

Concerning this clone: This specimen includes other DNA sequences encoding the same CDR3. V is TRBV29-1 and J is TRBJ1-1, with a tentative D call TRBD1 (6 bases). CDR3 length: 13 amino acids. CDR1 and CDR2 (germline): SQVTM, ANQGSEA. V lost 5 bases, J lost 1 base, and 11 bases lay in between. The CDR3 sequence: CSVYQGTNTEAFF. In DNA, the CDR3 is TGCAGCGTTTACCAGGGGACGAACACTGAAGCTTTCTTT.

The count of this clone is one. The V gene is TRBV5-1, the J gene TRBJ2-7; D might be TRBD1 (6 bases). This CDR3 is built from 14 residues. V was cut by 4 bases and J by 2 bases, with 13 bases left in between. Germline V CDR1 and CDR2: SGHRS, YFSETQ. As DNA, the CDR3 is TGCGCCAGCAGCCACCAATACAGGGCCTACGAGCAGTACTTC. This codes for CASSHQYRAYEQYF.

The chain carries TRBV7-2 and TRBJ2-7; D gene unclear. Germline CDR1 SGHTA, CDR2 FQGNSA. Trimming shortened V by 1 base and J by 4 bases, and 11 bases separated the two germline ends. The CDR3 totals 14 residues. The CDR3 sequence: CASSLVGPPYEQYF. CDR3 bases: TGTGCCAGCAGCTTAGTCGGACCCCCATACGAGCAGTACTTC.

The rearrangement uses TRBV7-2 and TRBJ2-7, with D possibly called TRBD1 or TRBD2 (5 bases each). V was clipped by 5 bases and J by 7 bases, with 12 bases between them. This CDR3 is built from 12 residues. Germline V gene data show CDR1 as SGHTA and CDR2 as FQGNSA. The chain's CDR3 is CASSHYEGEQYF. As DNA, the CDR3 is TGTGCCAGCAGCCACTACGAGGGGGAGCAGTACTTC.

The V call is TRBV30, the J call TRBJ2-5, with 8 bases fitting TRBD2. This CDR3 contains 16 residues. CDR1 and CDR2 from the germline V gene are GTSNPN and SVGIG (reference sequence). J lost 5 bases, V lost 1 base, and 12 bases had no gene match. The CDR3 reads CAWSAEVPSGSETQYF. DNA for the CDR3: TGTGCCTGGAGTGCCGAAGTGCCTAGCGGGTCGGAGACCCAGTACTTC.

The J gene is TRBJ1-2, the V gene TRBV5-6; tentatively, D is TRBD1 (5 bases). V lost 4 bases and J lost 0, with 16 bases in between. Looked up from germline, CDR1 is SGHDT and CDR2 is YYEEEE. The CDR3 length is 16 residues. The chain's CDR3 is CASSLTGPLANYGYTF. CDR3 DNA sequence: TGTGCCAGCAGCCTGACGGGGCCTCTAGCTAACTATGGCTACACCTTC. Full variable domain (missing parts from reference TRBV5-6 and TRBJ1-2): DAGVTQSPTHLIKTRGQQVTLRCSPKSGHDTVSWYQQALGQGPQFIFQYYEEEERQRGNFPDRFSGHQFPNYSSELNVNALLLGDSALYLCASSLTGPLANYGYTFGSGTRLTVV.

This chain connects TRBV5-1 to TRBJ2-3, with D maybe TRBD2 (7 bases). V gave up 3 bases and J gave up 0 bases, with 11 bases separating them. The CDR3 is made up of 15 amino acids. Germline CDR1 SGHRS, CDR2 YFSETQ. The CDR3 sequence is CASSSGGPSTDTQYF. In DNA form, the CDR3 reads TGCGCCAGCAGCTCCGGGGGGCCCAGCACAGATACGCAGTATTTT.

The V call is TRBV5-5, the J call TRBJ1-3; D possibly corresponds to TRBD1 (5 bases). Deletions cut 3 bases from V and 8 bases from J, with 15 bases between. The V gene's germline CDR1 is SGHKS and CDR2 YYEKEE (reference sequence). The CDR3 runs to 14 residues. The CDR3 sequence is CASSSGPMGDTIYF. In DNA form, the CDR3 reads TGTGCCAGCAGCTCGGGACCGATGGGAGACACCATATATTTT. Full variable domain (outside the CDR3, taken from reference TRBV5-5 and TRBJ1-3): DAGVTQSPTHLIKTRGQQVTLRCSPISGHKSVSWYQQVLGQGPQFIFQYYEKEERGRGNFPDRFSARQFPNYSSELNVNALLLGDSALYLCASSSGPMGDTIYFGEGSWLTVV.

V and J are TRBV19 and TRBJ2-4, with a possible D match to TRBD2 (5 bases). The CDR3 is made up of 15 amino acids. V lost 2 bases and J 3 bases, leaving 11 bases between the germline ends. The germline V gene has CDR1 LNHDA and CDR2 SQIVND (reference sequence). CDR3 sequence reads: CASSISREIKNIQYF. The CDR3 DNA sequence: TGTGCCAGTAGTATAAGTAGGGAGATCAAAAACATTCAGTACTTC.

This chain joins TRBV5-6 and TRBJ1-2, with TRBD1 as a possible D gene (6 bases). V lost 4 bases and J 5 bases, leaving 12 bases between the germline ends. The CDR3 totals 13 residues. The germline gives CDR1 SGHDT, CDR2 YYEEEE. The CDR3 DNA reads as TGTGCCAGCAGCACGGGGGGCGCGTATGGCTACACCTTC. This sequence encodes CASSTGGAYGYTF.

CDR3: CASSPGGTGNYEQYF. The CDR3, as DNA: TGTGCCAGCAGCCCAGGGGGGACAGGGAACTACGAGCAGTACTTC. This chain uses TRBV7-2 with TRBJ2-7, with TRBD1 matching 9 bases. Germline loops: CDR1 SGHTA, CDR2 FQGNSA. CDR3 size: 15 residues. With V trimmed by 5 bases and J by 3 bases, 8 bases remained unmatched.

This clone has just a few counts. Other DNA sequences in this specimen translate into the identical CDR3. The chain combines TRBV5-1 with TRBJ2-7; no definite D call. The ends were cut back, 0 bases at V and 2 bases at J, with 9 bases in the middle. Germline CDR1 reads SGHRS; CDR2 reads YFSETQ. This CDR3 has 14 amino acids. CDR3 nucleotides: TGCGCCAGCAGCTTGGTTGACGGAGCCTACGAGCAGTACTTC. Translation gives CASSLVDGAYEQYF.